Presented here are 22 T cell receptor beta chains from one specimen sequenced in a study of cytotoxic CD8 clonotypes in ibrutinib-treated CLL. The assay was immunoSEQ multiplex PCR, and TCRdb's table has in-frame clones only and misses some. The data hold about 130,000 clones, with around three quarters observed a single time. Specimen: PBMCs, collected after 12 months of ibrutinib treatment. These receptors were obtained from a human donor with chronic lymphocytic leukemia.

The V call is TRBV29-1, the J call TRBJ1-2, with D possibly matching TRBD1 (5 bases). Trimming took off 3 bases at V and 4 bases at J, with 12 bases between the two ends. The CDR3 covers 13 residues. Germline V gene data show CDR1 as SQVTM and CDR2 as ANQGSEA. The CDR3 region has the DNA TGCAGCGTTGACAGGGTGAAATTCTATGGCTACACCTTC. This translates into CSVDRVKFYGYTF.

This chain uses TRBV29-1 with TRBJ2-1; D remains ambiguous. V was pared by 7 bases and J by 3 bases, with 4 bases between. Looked up from germline, CDR1 is SQVTM and CDR2 is ANQGSEA. The CDR3 has 10 residues. The CDR3 region is CSAGYNEQFF. Written as DNA, the CDR3 is TGCAGCGCCGGCTACAATGAGCAGTTCTTC.

This clone was seen only once. This sequence joins TRBV6-5 and TRBJ2-1; TRBD2 matches 13 bases. Germline CDR1 and CDR2: MNHEY and SVGAGI. The V gene end was trimmed by 8 bases and the J gene end by 4 bases; junction bases not matched to a gene: 5. This CDR3 contains 15 residues. CDR3 nucleotides: TGTGCCAGCCGTCAGGGACTAGCGGGGTACAATGAGCAGTTCTTC. It translates to CASRQGLAGYNEQFF.

The chain employs TRBV7-9 and TRBJ2-7; D is undetermined. Germline V gives CDR1 SEHNR, CDR2 FQNEAQ (reference sequence). The CDR3 length is 14 residues. V dropped 7 bases and J dropped 2 bases, with 15 bases sitting between them. CDR3 nucleotide sequence: TGTGCCAGCACCCCCGGACGGAGTCCCTACGAGCAGTACTTC. It translates to CASTPGRSPYEQYF. Looking up the rest from reference TRBV7-9 and TRBJ2-7 gives the full variable domain: DTGVSQNPRHKITKRGQNVTFRCDPISEHNRLYWYRQTLGQGPEFLTYFQNEAQLEKSRLLSDRFSAERPKGSFSTLEIQRTEQGDSAMYLCASTPGRSPYEQYFGPGTRLTVT.

This clone was seen more than once but under ten times. The chain uses TRBV6-6 and TRBJ2-3; TRBD2 aligns across 8 bases. Germline-derived CDR1 and CDR2 are MNHNY and SVGAGI (reference sequence). The J segment lost 4 bases and the V segment lost 7 bases, leaving 13 bases of the junction unmatched. The CDR3 loop spans 16 amino acids. CDR3 in DNA: TGTGCCAGCACTAAGGACAGCGGGAGACGCGCAGATACGCAGTATTTT. Its protein is CASTKDSGRRADTQYF.

V and J are TRBV6-5 and TRBJ2-3, with D uncertain. The germline V gene encodes CDR1 MNHEY and CDR2 SVGAGI. V was clipped by 8 bases and J by 5 bases, with 14 bases between them. This CDR3 has 13 residues. CDR3 region: CASRLLPGDTQYF. In DNA, the CDR3 is TGTGCCAGCCGCTTACTACCGGGAGATACGCAGTATTTT.

The CDR3 loop reads CASSYSGWAGGELFF. CDR3 nucleotides: TGTGCCAGCAGTTACTCGGGGTGGGCCGGCGGGGAGCTGTTTTTT. V gene TRBV6-6 combines with J gene TRBJ2-2; no clear D. This CDR3 is 15 amino acids long. Per the germline V gene, CDR1 is MNHNY and CDR2 is SVGAGI (reference sequence). V lost 0 bases and J 7 bases, leaving 12 bases between the germline ends.

The V and J genes are TRBV29-1 and TRBJ2-7; 13 bases are shared with TRBD2. The V and J ends lost 3 bases and 7 bases, in that order; junction bases with no gene match: 6. The CDR3 length is 14 residues. CDR1 and CDR2 (germline): SQVTM, ANQGSEA. CDR3 in DNA: TGCAGCGTTGAGGGACTAGCGGGATTAGAGGAGCAGTACTTC. Translated, it gives CSVEGLAGLEEQYF.

The rearrangement joins TRBV5-1 to TRBJ2-3; the match to TRBD2 covers 8 bases. Trimming cost V 3 bases and J 0 bases; bases outside gene matches: 3. The CDR3 has 15 residues. Germline values: CDR1 SGHRS, CDR2 YFSETQ. In DNA, the CDR3 is TGCGCCAGCAGCTACTCTAGCGGGAGCACAGATACGCAGTATTTT. Protein: CASSYSSGSTDTQYF.

The rearrangement joins TRBV7-2 to TRBJ1-5; D might be TRBD1 (6 bases). The CDR3 has 13 amino acids. Per germline, CDR1 SGHTA and CDR2 FQGNSA. Trimming pared 10 bases from V and 3 bases from J, leaving 13 bases between. The CDR3 sequence is CATSRGANQPQHF. The CDR3 DNA reads as TGTGCCACAAGTCGGGGGGCCAATCAGCCCCAGCATTTT. Together with reference TRBV7-2 and TRBJ1-5, the CDR3 gives the full variable domain: GAGVSQSPSNKVTEKGKDVELRCDPISGHTALYWYRQSLGQGLEFLIYFQGNSAPDKSGLPSDRFSAERTGGSVSTLTIQRTQQEDSAVYLCATSRGANQPQHFGDGTRLSIL.

The chain joins TRBV4-2 to TRBJ2-1; D is perhaps TRBD2 (6 bases). The germline V gene encodes CDR1 LGHNA and CDR2 YNFKEQ. This CDR3 is built from 16 residues. The V gene lost 2 bases and the J gene lost 8 bases, with 19 bases spanning the gap. In DNA form, the CDR3 reads TGTGCCAGCAGCCAATATTTCCGGGAGCCACTGGATGAGCAGTTCTTC. This sequence encodes CASSQYFREPLDEQFF.

The chain joins TRBV2 to TRBJ2-1; 12 nucleotides align to TRBD2. From germline, CDR1 is SNHLY and CDR2 FYNNEI. V gave up 4 bases and J gave up 7 bases; unmatched junction bases: 5. The CDR3 is made up of 15 amino acids. CDR3 loop: CASSVASGRANEQFF. Written as DNA, the CDR3 is TGTGCCAGCAGTGTGGCTAGCGGGAGGGCAAATGAGCAGTTCTTC.

The chain employs TRBV18 and TRBJ1-5; the match to TRBD1 covers 7 bases. The CDR3 runs 17 residues. Germline CDR1 and CDR2: KGHSH and LQKENI. Unmatched junction bases numbered 13, after V lost 2 bases and J lost 6 bases. The CDR3 coding sequence is TGTGCCAGCTCACCAGCCGAGGGGAACAGGGGAACTCAGCCCCAGCATTTT. This codes for CASSPAEGNRGTQPQHF. Looking up the rest from reference TRBV18 and TRBJ1-5 gives the full variable domain: NAGVMQNPRHLVRRRGQEARLRCSPMKGHSHVYWYRQLPEEGLKFMVYLQKENIIDESGMPKERFSAEFPKEGPSILRIQQVVRGDSAAYFCASSPAEGNRGTQPQHFGDGTRLSIL.

The V and J genes are TRBV11-2 and TRBJ2-7; D gene unclear. Germline V lookup: CDR1 SGHAT, CDR2 FQNNGV. The V gene lost 3 bases and the J gene lost 0 bases, with 6 bases spanning the gap. The CDR3 sequence is 13 residues long. The CDR3 coding sequence is TGTGCCAGCAGCTTCTTAAGCTCCTACGAGCAGTACTTC. Translation gives CASSFLSSYEQYF.

Concerning this clone itself: The junction departs from germline at one end; a sequencing error may be responsible. The V gene is TRBV9, the J gene TRBJ2-5, with D possibly called TRBD1 or TRBD2 (5 bases each). CDR3 length equals 17 residues. Germline V CDR1 and CDR2: SGDLS, YYNGEE. The CDR3 protein is CASGVTGAPTGSETQYF. CDR3 bases: TGTGCCAGCGGCGTAACCGGGGCCCCTACGGGCTCAGAGACCCAGTACTTC.

The chain uses TRBV4-3 and TRBJ2-7; 9 nucleotides align to TRBD1. The V segment lost 2 bases and the J segment 6 bases; nucleotides outside the gene matches: 8. The CDR3 is 15 amino acids. Germline assignment: CDR1 LGHNA and CDR2 YSLEER. In nucleotides, the CDR3 is TGCGCCAGCAGCCAACGTCCGGGACAGGGTTTCGAGCAGTACTTC. It translates to CASSQRPGQGFEQYF.

The chain is built from TRBV5-4 and TRBJ2-3; D is unresolved. Germline values: CDR1 SGHNT, CDR2 YYREEE (reference sequence). The CDR3 runs 13 residues. Trimming took off 6 bases at V and 0 bases at J, with 8 bases between the two ends. CDR3 in DNA: TGTGCCAGCAACCCACCCAGCACAGATACGCAGTATTTT. This sequence encodes CASNPPSTDTQYF.

This clone was counted once. This chain links TRBV19 with TRBJ2-7; 13 nucleotides align to TRBD2. V shed 6 bases and J 4 bases; nucleotides not matched to a gene: 3. From germline, CDR1 is LNHDA and CDR2 SQIVND (reference sequence). This CDR3 region has 14 residues. The CDR3 sequence: CASSRTSGSYEQYF. CDR3 nucleotide sequence: TGTGCCAGTAGCCGGACTAGCGGGAGTTACGAGCAGTACTTC. The variable domain in full, with the rest retrieved from reference TRBV19 and TRBJ2-7, is DGGITQSPKYLFRKEGQNVTLSCEQNLNHDAMYWYRQDPGQGLRLIYYSQIVNDFQKGDIAEGYSVSREKKESFPLTVTSAQKNPTAFYLCASSRTSGSYEQYFGPGTRLTVT.

The V call is TRBV4-3, the J call TRBJ2-7, with D unclear. This CDR3 has 14 amino acids. Germline CDR1 reads LGHNA; CDR2 reads YSLEER. Trimming removed 0 bases at V and 3 bases at J, with 9 bases between. Written as DNA, the CDR3 is TGCGCCAGCAGCCAAGAACTACAGTTCTACGAGCAGTACTTC. Its protein product is CASSQELQFYEQYF.

This chain links TRBV7-8 with TRBJ2-4, with D hard to call. From germline, CDR1 is SGHVS and CDR2 FQNEAQ. V was clipped by 5 bases and J by 8 bases, with 25 bases between them. CDR3 size: 17 residues. The CDR3 here is CASSRAHPPGQLDIQYF. In DNA, the CDR3 is TGTGCCAGCAGCCGAGCCCACCCCCCCGGTCAGTTGGACATTCAGTACTTC.

This clone was seen a single time. This chain uses TRBV16 with TRBJ2-7; 10 bases align to TRBD1. Trimming removed 4 bases from V and 3 bases from J; junction bases left unmatched: 9. This CDR3 contains 16 residues. Looked up from germline, CDR1 is KGHSY and CDR2 is FQNENV. CDR3 bases: TGTGCCAGCAGCCCATGGACAGGGGGGATACTCTACGAGCAGTACTTC. It encodes CASSPWTGGILYEQYF.

The chain joins TRBV6-6 to TRBJ2-7, with TRBD2 matching 11 bases. Germline CDR1 and CDR2: MNHNY and SVGAGI (reference sequence). This CDR3 has 15 residues. Losses at the gene ends were 6 bases for V and 5 bases for J; bases not matched to a gene: 9. The CDR3 DNA follows: TGTGCCAGCAGGCTACTAGCGGGAGTCCCTCACGAGCAGTACTTC. The encoded protein is CASRLLAGVPHEQYF.